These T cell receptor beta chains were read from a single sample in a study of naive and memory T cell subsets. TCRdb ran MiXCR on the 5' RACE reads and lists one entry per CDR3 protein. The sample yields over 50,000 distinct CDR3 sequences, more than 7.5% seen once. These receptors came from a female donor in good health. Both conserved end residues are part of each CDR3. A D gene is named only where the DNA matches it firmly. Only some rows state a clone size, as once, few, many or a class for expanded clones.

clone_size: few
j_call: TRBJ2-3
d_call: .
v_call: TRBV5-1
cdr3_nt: TGCGCCAGCAGCTTGGATTCTAGCACAGATACGCAGTATTTT
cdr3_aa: CASSLDSSTDTQYF

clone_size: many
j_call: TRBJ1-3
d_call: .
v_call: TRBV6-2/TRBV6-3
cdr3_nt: TGTGCCAGCAGTTACCTGACGGGGATGACTGGAAACACCATATATTTT
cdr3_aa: CASSYLTGMTGNTIYF

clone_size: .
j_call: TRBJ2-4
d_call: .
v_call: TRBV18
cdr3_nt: TGTGCCAGCTCACCGTCGACAGTTTACAAAAACATTCAGTACTTC
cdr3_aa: CASSPSTVYKNIQYF

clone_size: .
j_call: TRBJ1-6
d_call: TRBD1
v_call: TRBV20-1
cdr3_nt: TGCAGTGCTAGGGGACAGTGGGACCGTTCACCCCTCCACTTT
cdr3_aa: CSARGQWDRSPLHF

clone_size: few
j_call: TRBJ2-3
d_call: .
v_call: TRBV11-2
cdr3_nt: TGTGCCAGCAGCTCCTTTGGGACGGTGAATACGCAGTATTTT
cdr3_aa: CASSSFGTVNTQYF

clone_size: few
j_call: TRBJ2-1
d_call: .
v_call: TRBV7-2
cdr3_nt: TGTGCCAGCAGCTTGCAGGGCACTGAGCAGTTCTTC
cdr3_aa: CASSLQGTEQFF

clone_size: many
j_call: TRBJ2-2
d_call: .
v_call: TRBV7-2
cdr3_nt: TGTGCCAGCAGCTTACAAGGGGGTGGCGGGGAGCTGTTTTTT
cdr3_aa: CASSLQGGGGELFF

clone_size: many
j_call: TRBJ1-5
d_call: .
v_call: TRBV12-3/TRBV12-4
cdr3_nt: TGTGCCAGCAGTTTAGAGGACCAGGGAAATCAGCCCCAGCATTTT
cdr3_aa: CASSLEDQGNQPQHF

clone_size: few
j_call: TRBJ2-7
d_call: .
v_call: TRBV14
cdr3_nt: TGTGCCAGCAACGGGGGTAGCAACGAGCAGTACTTC
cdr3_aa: CASNGGSNEQYF

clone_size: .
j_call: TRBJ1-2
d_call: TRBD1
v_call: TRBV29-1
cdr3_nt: TGCAGCGTTCGCCCTCCCGGGACAGTAGAGGGCTACACCTTC
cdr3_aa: CSVRPPGTVEGYTF

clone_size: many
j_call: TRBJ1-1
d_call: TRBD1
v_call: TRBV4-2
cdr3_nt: TGTGCCAGCAGCCGAGGACAGGGGGGAACTGAAGCTTTCTTT
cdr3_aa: CASSRGQGGTEAFF

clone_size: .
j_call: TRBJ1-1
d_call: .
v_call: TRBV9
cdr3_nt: TGTGCCAGCAGCCGGGACGGTTACACTGAAGCTTTCTTT
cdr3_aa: CASSRDGYTEAFF

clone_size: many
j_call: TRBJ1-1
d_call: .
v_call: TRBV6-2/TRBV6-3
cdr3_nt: TGTGCCAGCACCAAGAGGGGCGACAGGAACACTGAAGCTTTCTTT
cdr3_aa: CASTKRGDRNTEAFF

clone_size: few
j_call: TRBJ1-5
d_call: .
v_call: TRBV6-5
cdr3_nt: TGTGCCAGCAGTTACGGGGGGTTTAATCAGCCCCAGCATTTT
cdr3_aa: CASSYGGFNQPQHF

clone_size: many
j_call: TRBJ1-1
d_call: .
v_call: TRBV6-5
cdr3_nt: TGTGCCAGCAGTGTCGGACCCCTATACACTGAAGCTTTCTTT
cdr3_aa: CASSVGPLYTEAFF

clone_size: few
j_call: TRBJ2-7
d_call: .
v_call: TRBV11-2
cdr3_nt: TGTGCCAGCAGTGATAGAAGGGCCCAGGGTCTGGGGTACGAGCAGTACTTC
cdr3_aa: CASSDRRAQGLGYEQYF

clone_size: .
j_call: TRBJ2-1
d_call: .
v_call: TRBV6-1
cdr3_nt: TGTGCCAGCAGTCCCATCCGGGCAGACTACAATGAGCAGTTCTTC
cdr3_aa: CASSPIRADYNEQFF

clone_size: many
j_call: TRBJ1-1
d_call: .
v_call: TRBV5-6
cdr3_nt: TGTGCCAGCAGCTGGCGTTGGGGTGAAGCTTTCTTT
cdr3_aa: CASSWRWGEAFF

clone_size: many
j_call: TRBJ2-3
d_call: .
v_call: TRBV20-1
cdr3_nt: TGCAGTGCTAGGGGGTCAGGGACAGATACGCAGTATTTT
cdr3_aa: CSARGSGTDTQYF

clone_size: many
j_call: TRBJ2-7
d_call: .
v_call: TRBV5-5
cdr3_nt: TGTGCCAGCAGCTTGTCAACAGGGAGCTACGAGCAGTACTTC
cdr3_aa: CASSLSTGSYEQYF

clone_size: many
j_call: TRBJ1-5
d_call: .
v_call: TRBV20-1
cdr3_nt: TGCAGTGCTAAGGACAGCACTAATCAGCCCCAGCATTTT
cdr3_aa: CSAKDSTNQPQHF

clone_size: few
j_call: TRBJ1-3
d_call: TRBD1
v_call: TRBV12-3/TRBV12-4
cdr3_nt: TGTGCCAGCAGTTCTCACCCCTCACAAGGACAGGGGGTAGAAGGAAACACCATATATTTT
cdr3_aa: CASSSHPSQGQGVEGNTIYF

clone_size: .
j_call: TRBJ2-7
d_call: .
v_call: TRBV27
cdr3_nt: TGTGCCAGCAGCTTAAAAGGGGCCTACGAGCAGTACTTC
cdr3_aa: CASSLKGAYEQYF

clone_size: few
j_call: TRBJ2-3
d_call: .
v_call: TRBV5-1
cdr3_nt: TGCGCCAGCAGACCTGACAGGCTGTCCCCAGATACGCAGTATTTT
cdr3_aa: CASRPDRLSPDTQYF

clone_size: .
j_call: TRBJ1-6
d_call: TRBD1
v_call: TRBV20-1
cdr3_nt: TGCAGTGCCTTCCGACAGGGGGGAATGGGGTCACCCCTCCACTTT
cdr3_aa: CSAFRQGGMGSPLHF

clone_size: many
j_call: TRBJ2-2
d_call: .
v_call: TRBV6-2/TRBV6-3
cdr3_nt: TGTGCCAGCAGTAGGGGGGTATCCACCGGGGAGCTGTTTTTT
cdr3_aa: CASSRGVSTGELFF

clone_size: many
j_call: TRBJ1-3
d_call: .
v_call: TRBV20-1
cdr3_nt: TGCAGTGCGCGACCCCTACTGGAGGTTGGAAACACCATATATTTT
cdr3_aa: CSARPLLEVGNTIYF

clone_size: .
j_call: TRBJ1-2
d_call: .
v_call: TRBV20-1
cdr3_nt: TGCAGTGCTAGCCACAGGCACTTCTATGGCTACACCTTC
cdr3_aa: CSASHRHFYGYTF

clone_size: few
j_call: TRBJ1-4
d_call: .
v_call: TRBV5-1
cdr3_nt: TGCGCCAGCAGCTTGCAACCGGATGAAAAACTGTTTTTT
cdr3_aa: CASSLQPDEKLFF

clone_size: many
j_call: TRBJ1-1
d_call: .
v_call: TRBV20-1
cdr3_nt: TGCAGTGCTAGAGATCGCATCGGGAACACTGAAGCTTTCTTT
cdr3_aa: CSARDRIGNTEAFF

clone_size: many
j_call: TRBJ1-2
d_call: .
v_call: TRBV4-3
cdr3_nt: TGCGCCAGCAGCCAAGATTGGGGGACCGGGGATCCTAAGGGCTACACCTTC
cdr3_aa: CASSQDWGTGDPKGYTF

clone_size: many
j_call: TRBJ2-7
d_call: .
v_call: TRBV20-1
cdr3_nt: TGCAGTGCTAGTGCGGGGGCCACCTACGAGCAGTACTTC
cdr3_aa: CSASAGATYEQYF

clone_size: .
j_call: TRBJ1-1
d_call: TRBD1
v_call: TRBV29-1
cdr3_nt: TGCAGCGCGGGACAGTTGAACACTGAAGCTTTCTTT
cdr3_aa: CSAGQLNTEAFF

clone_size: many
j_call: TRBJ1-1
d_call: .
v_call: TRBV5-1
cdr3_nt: TGCGCCAGCAGCGTCGAAACGGTTTTGAACACTGAAGCTTTCTTT
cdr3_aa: CASSVETVLNTEAFF

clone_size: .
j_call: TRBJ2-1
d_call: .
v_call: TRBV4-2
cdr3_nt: TGTGCCAGCAGCCAATATTCCCGTTTGGATGAGCAGTTCTTC
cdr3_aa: CASSQYSRLDEQFF

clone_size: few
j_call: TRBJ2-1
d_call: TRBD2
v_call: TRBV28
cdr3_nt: TGTGCCAGCAGTCTTAGCGGGGGAACCCACCAGCAGTTCTTC
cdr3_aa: CASSLSGGTHQQFF

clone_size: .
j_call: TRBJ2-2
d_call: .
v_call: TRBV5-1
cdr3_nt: TGCGCCAGCAGCTTGGGGCTCGACACCGGGGAGCTGTTTTTT
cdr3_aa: CASSLGLDTGELFF

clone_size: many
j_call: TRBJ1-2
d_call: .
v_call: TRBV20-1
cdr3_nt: TGCAGTGCTAGTCTCAGCAGTGGGGAGGGCTACACCTTC
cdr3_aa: CSASLSSGEGYTF

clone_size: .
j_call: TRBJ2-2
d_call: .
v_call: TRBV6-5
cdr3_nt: TGTGCCAGCAGTTACTCGATCTGGGGCGGGGGCGCAACCGGGGAGCTGTTTTTT
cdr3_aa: CASSYSIWGGGATGELFF

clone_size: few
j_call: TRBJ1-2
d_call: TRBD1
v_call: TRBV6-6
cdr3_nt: TGTGCCAGCAGACCTGGACAGGGTCGCTACACCTTC
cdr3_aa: CASRPGQGRYTF

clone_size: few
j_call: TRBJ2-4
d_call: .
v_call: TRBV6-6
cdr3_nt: TGTGCCAGCAGTTGGTCGGGGGGCGCTCCCAAAAACATTCAGTACTTC
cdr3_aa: CASSWSGGAPKNIQYF

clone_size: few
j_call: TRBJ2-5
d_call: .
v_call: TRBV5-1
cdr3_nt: TGCGCCAGCAGCTTATTGGGGACTCAAGAGACCCAGTACTTC
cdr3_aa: CASSLLGTQETQYF

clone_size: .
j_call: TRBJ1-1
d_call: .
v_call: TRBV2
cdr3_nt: TGTGCCAGCAATGAGTGGGTGGCCACTGAAGCTTTCTTT
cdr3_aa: CASNEWVATEAFF

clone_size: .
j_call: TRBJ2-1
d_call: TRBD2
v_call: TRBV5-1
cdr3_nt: TGCGCCAGCAGCTTGTTCTCCAGCGGGGGATCGAATGAGCAGTTCTTC
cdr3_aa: CASSLFSSGGSNEQFF

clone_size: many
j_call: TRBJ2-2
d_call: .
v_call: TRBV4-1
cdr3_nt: TGCGCCAGCAGCCAAGATTATATAGACACCGGGGAGCTGTTTTTT
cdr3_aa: CASSQDYIDTGELFF

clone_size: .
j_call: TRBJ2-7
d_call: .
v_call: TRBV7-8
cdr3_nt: TGTGCCAGCAGCTTAGCAGGGCCTGGGTCCGAGCAGTACTTC
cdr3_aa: CASSLAGPGSEQYF

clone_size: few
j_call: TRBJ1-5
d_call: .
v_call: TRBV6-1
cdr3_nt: TGTGCCAGCACCGGCCTCACACGGAGGAACCAGCCCCAGCATTTT
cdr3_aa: CASTGLTRRNQPQHF

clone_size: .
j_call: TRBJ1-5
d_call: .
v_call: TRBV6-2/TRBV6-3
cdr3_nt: TGTGCCAGCAGTGAGCCGCGGTTGTCCGGGGATCAGCCCCAGCATTTT
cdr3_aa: CASSEPRLSGDQPQHF